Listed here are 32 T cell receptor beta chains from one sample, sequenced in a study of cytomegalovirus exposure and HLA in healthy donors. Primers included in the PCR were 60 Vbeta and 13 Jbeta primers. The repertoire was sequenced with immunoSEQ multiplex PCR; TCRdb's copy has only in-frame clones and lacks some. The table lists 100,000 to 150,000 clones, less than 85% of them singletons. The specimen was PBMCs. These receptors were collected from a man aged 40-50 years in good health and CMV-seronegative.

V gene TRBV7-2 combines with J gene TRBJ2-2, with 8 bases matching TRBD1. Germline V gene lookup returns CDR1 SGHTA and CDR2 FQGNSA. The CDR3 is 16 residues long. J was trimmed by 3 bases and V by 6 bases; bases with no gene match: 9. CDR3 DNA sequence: TGTGCCAGCAGTTCCACCCCGGGACAGGACACCGGGGAGCTGTTTTTT. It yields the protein CASSSTPGQDTGELFF.

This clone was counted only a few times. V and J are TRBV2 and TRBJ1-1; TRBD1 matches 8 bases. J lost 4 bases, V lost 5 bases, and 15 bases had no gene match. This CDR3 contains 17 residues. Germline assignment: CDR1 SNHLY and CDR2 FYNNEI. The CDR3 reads CASSPPWWTGKGTEAFF. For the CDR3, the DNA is TGTGCCAGCAGTCCCCCTTGGTGGACAGGGAAGGGCACTGAAGCTTTCTTT. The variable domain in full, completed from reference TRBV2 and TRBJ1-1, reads EPEVTQTPSHQVTQMGQEVILRCVPISNHLYFYWYRQILGQKVEFLVSFYNNEISEKSEIFDDQFSVERPDGSNFTLKIRSTKLEDSAMYFCASSPPWWTGKGTEAFFGQGTRLTVV.

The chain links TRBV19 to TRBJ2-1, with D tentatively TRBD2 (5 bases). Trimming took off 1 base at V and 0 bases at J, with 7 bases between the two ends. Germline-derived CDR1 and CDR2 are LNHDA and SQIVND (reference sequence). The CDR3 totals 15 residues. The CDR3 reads CASSIAGSSYNEQFF. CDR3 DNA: TGTGCCAGTAGTATAGCGGGGAGCTCCTACAATGAGCAGTTCTTC.

The CDR3 bases are TGTGCCAGCAGCTGGAGTGGAGGCTACCAAGAGACCCAGTACTTC. Its protein is CASSWSGGYQETQYF. This rearrangement joins TRBV11-2 to TRBJ2-5, with a weak D call TRBD2 (5 bases). This CDR3 is 15 amino acids long. V shed 4 bases and J shed 0 bases, with 12 bases lying between them. In germline, CDR1 is SGHAT, CDR2 FQNNGV.

CDR3 residues: CASTAPGTSGSTDTQYF. The CDR3 DNA follows: TGTGCCAGCACCGCCCCCGGGACTAGCGGGAGCACAGATACGCAGTATTTT. The rearrangement links TRBV7-2 to TRBJ2-3; TRBD2 matches at 12 bases. The CDR3 is 17 amino acids. Germline V lookup: CDR1 SGHTA, CDR2 FQGNSA. With V trimmed by 7 bases and J by 0 bases, 8 bases remained unmatched.

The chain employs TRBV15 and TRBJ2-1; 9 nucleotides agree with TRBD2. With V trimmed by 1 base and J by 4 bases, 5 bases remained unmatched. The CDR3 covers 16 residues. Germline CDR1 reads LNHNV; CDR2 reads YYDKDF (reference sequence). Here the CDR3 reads CATSRGPSGNYNEQFF. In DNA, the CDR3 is TGTGCCACCAGCAGAGGCCCTAGCGGGAATTACAATGAGCAGTTCTTC.

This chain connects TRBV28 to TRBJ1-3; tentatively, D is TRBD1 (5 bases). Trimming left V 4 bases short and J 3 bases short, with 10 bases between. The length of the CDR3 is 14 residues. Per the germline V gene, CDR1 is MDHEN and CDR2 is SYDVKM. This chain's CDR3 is CASSSTDNGNTIYF. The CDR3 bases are TGTGCCAGCAGTTCGACAGATAATGGAAACACCATATATTTT.

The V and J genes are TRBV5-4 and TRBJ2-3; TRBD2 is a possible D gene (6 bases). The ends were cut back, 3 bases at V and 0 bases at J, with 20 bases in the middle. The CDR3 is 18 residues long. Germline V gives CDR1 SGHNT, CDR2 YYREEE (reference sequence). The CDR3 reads CASSSVIAELPSTDTQYF. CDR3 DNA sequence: TGTGCCAGCAGCTCGGTAATAGCGGAGCTACCTAGCACAGATACGCAGTATTTT.

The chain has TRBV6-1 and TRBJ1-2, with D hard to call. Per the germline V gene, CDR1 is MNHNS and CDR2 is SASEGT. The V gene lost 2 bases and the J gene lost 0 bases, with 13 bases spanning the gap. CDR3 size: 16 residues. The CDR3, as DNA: TGTGCCAGCAGTGAATCCTCGCCGGGAGCTAACTATGGCTACACCTTC. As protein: CASSESSPGANYGYTF.

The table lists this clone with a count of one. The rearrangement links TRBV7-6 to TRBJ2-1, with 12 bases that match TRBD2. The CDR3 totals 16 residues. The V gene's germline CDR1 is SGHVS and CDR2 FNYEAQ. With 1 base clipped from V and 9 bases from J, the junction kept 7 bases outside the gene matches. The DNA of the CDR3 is TGTGCCAGCAGCTTAGGGACTAGCGGGATGAATGGTGAGCAGTTCTTC. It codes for CASSLGTSGMNGEQFF.

CDR3 in DNA: TGTGCCAGCAGCCAAGTAGGGCTAGCAGCTAGCACAGATACGCAGTATTTT. Encoded protein: CASSQVGLAASTDTQYF. The chain joins TRBV4-2 to TRBJ2-3, with D tentatively TRBD2 (5 bases). The V end was cut by 1 base, the J end by 0 bases, with 14 bases between. Germline V lookup: CDR1 LGHNA, CDR2 YNFKEQ. CDR3 length: 17 residues.

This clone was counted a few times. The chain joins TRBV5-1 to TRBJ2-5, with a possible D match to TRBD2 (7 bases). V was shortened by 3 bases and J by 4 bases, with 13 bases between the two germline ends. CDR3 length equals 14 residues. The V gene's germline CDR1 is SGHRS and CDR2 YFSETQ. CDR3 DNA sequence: TGCGCCAGCAGCTCCGGCCGGGGGGCAGAGACCCAGTACTTC. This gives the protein CASSSGRGAETQYF.

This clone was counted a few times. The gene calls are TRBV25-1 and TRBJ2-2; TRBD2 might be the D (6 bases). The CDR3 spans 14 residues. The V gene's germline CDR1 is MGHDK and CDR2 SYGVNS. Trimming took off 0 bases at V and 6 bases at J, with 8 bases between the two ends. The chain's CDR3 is CASSEYGGAGELFF. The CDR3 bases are TGTGCCAGCAGTGAATACGGGGGAGCCGGGGAGCTGTTTTTT.

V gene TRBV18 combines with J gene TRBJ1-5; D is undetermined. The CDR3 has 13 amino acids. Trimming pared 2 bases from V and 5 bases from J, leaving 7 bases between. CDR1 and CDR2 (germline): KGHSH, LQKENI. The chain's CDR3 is CASSPSSDQPQHF. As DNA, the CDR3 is TGTGCCAGCTCACCATCGTCAGATCAGCCCCAGCATTTT.

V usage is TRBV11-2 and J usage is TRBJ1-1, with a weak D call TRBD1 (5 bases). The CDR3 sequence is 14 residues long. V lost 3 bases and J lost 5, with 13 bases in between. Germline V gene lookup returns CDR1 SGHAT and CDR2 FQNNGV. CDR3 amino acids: CASSFRGGGTEAFF. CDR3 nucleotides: TGTGCCAGCAGCTTTCGGGGGGGAGGAACTGAAGCTTTCTTT. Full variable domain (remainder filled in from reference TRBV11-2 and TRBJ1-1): EAGVAQSPRYKIIEKRQSVAFWCNPISGHATLYWYQQILGQGPKLLIQFQNNGVVDDSQLPKDRFSAERLKGVDSTLKIQPAKLEDSAVYLCASSFRGGGTEAFFGQGTRLTVV.

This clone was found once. CDR3 residues: CASSSGPGVRYEQYF. CDR3 DNA sequence: TGTGCCAGCAGTTCCGGACCGGGGGTAAGGTACGAGCAGTACTTC. This sequence joins TRBV28 and TRBJ2-7; D is perhaps TRBD2 (6 bases). The V gene lost 4 bases and the J gene lost 4 bases, with 17 bases spanning the gap. The CDR3 has 15 amino acids. Germline lookup yields CDR1 MDHEN and CDR2 SYDVKM.

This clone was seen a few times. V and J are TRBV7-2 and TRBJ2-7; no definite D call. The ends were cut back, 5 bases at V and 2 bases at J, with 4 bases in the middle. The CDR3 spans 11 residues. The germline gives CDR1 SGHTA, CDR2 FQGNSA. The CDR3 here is CASSPAYEQYF. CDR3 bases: TGTGCCAGCAGCCCCGCCTACGAGCAGTACTTC.

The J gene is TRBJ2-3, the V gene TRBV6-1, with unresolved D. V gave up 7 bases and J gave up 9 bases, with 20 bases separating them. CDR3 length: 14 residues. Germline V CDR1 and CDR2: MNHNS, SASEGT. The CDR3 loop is CASMVGSNRFTQYF. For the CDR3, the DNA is TGTGCCAGCATGGTCGGCTCCAACAGATTCACGCAGTATTTT.

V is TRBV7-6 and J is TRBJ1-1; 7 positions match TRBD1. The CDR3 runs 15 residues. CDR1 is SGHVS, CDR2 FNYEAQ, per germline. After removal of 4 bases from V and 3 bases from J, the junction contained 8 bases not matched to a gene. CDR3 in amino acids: CASSSNGQVHTEAFF. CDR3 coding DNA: TGTGCCAGCAGCTCGAATGGACAGGTCCACACTGAAGCTTTCTTT.

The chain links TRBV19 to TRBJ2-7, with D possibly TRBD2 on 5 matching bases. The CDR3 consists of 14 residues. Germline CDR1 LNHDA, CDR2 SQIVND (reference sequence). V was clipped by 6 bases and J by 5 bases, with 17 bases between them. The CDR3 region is CASRPGVGIHEQYF. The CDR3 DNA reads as TGTGCCAGTAGGCCCGGGGTGGGTATCCACGAGCAGTACTTC.

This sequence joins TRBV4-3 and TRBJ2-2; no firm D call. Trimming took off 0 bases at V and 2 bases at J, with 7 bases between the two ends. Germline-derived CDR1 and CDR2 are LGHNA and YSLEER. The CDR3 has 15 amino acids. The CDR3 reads CASSQDVRNTGELFF. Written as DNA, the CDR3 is TGCGCCAGCAGCCAAGATGTGAGAAACACCGGGGAGCTGTTTTTT.

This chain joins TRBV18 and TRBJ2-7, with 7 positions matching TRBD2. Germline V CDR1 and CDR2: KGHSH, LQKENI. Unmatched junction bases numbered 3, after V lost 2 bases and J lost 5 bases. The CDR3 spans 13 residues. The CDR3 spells CASSPGGSHEQYF. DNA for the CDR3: TGTGCCAGCTCACCAGGCGGGAGTCACGAGCAGTACTTC.

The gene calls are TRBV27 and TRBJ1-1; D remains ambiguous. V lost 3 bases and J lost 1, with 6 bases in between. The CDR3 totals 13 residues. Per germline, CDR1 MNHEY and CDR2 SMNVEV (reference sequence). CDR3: CASSFRSNTEAFF. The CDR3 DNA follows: TGTGCCAGCAGTTTCCGTTCGAACACTGAAGCTTTCTTT.

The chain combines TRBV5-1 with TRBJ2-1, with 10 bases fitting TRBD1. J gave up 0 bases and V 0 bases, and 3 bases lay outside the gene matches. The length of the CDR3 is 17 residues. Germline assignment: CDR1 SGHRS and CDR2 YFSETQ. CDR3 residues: CASSLETGGFSYNEQFF. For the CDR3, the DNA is TGCGCCAGCAGCTTGGAGACAGGGGGCTTCTCCTACAATGAGCAGTTCTTC. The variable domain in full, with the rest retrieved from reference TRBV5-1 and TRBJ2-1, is KAGVTQTPRYLIKTRGQQVTLSCSPISGHRSVSWYQQTPGQGLQFLFEYFSETQRNKGNFPGRFSGRQFSNSRSEMNVSTLELGDSALYLCASSLETGGFSYNEQFFGPGTRLTVL.

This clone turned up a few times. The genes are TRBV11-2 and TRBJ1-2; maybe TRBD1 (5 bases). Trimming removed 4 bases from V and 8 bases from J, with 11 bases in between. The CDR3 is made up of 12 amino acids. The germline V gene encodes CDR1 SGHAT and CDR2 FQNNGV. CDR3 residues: CASSSQGRGYTF. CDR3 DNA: TGTGCCAGCAGCTCCCAGGGTCGGGGCTACACCTTC.

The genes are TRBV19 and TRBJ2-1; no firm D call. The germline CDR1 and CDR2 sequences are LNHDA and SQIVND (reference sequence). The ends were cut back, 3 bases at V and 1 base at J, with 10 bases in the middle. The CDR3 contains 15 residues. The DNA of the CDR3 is TGTGCCAGTAGTATTGGGCAGGCTTCCTACAATGAGCAGTTCTTC. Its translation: CASSIGQASYNEQFF.

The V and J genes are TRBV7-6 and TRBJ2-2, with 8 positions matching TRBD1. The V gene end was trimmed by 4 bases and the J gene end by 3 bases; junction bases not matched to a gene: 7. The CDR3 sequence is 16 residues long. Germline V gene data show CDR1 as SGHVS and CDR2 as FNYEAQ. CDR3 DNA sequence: TGTGCCAGCAGCTCGGTGGACAGGGAGGACACCGGGGAGCTGTTTTTT. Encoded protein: CASSSVDREDTGELFF.

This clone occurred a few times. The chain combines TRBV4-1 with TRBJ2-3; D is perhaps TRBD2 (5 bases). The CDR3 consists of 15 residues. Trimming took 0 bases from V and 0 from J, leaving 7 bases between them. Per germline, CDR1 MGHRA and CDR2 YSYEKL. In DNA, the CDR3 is TGCGCCAGCAGCCAAGAAGGGAGAAGCACAGATACGCAGTATTTT. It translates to CASSQEGRSTDTQYF.

The CDR3 reads CASSASGQGAYEQYF. CDR3 sequence (DNA): TGTGCCAGCAGCGCCTCGGGACAGGGGGCTTACGAGCAGTACTTC. V and J are TRBV5-8 and TRBJ2-7, with 12 bases identical to TRBD1. The germline V gene has CDR1 SGHTS and CDR2 YDEGEE. Losses at the gene ends were 4 bases for V and 4 bases for J; bases not matched to a gene: 6. The CDR3 has 15 residues.

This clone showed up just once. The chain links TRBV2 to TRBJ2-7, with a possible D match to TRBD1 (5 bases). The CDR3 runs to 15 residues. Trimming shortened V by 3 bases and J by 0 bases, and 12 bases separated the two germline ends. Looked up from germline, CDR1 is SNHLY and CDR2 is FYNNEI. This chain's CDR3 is CASSDDSVSSYEQYF. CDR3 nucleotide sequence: TGTGCCAGCAGTGACGACAGTGTGAGCTCCTACGAGCAGTACTTC.

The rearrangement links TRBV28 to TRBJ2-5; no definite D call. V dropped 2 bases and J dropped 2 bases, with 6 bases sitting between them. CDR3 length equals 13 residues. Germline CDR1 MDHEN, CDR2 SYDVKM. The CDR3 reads CASSLRVQETQYF. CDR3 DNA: TGTGCCAGCAGTTTACGGGTTCAAGAGACCCAGTACTTC. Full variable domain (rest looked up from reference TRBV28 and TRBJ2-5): DVKVTQSSRYLVKRTGEKVFLECVQDMDHENMFWYRQDPGLGLRLIYFSYDVKMKEKGDIPEGYSVSREKKERFSLILESASTNQTSMYLCASSLRVQETQYFGPGTRLLVL.

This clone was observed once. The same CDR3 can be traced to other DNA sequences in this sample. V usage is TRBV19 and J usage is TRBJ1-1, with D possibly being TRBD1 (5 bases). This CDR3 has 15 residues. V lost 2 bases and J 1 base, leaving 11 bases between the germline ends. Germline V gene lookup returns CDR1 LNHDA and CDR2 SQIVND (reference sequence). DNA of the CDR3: TGTGCCAGTAGTATAAGGCTGGGGCGGAACACTGAAGCTTTCTTT. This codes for CASSIRLGRNTEAFF.